Listed here are 10 T cell receptor beta chains from one sample, sequenced in a study of shared clonotypes between healthy human individuals. Sequencing was performed with immunoSEQ multiplex PCR; in TCRdb, only in-frame clones are kept and a portion is missing. The sample lists roughly 2,000,000 clones, 85% to 95% occurring once. The naive CD8 fraction comprised CD45RO-negative cells positively selected for CCR7 and excluded terminally differentiated effector memory CD45RA+ cells. The material sequenced was naive CD8+ T cells from PBMCs. Receptors were obtained from a man younger than 35 in good health. Some clones in this sample may be carry-over from other donors' samples.

V usage is TRBV27 and J usage is TRBJ2-7, with D possibly TRBD1 on 6 matching bases. Trimming took 8 bases from V and 0 from J, leaving 20 bases between them. Germline lookup yields CDR1 MNHEY and CDR2 SMNVEV (reference sequence). The CDR3 runs to 16 residues. CDR3 nucleotides: TGTGCCAGCCTTCAGGTTCAGGGGCTCTTCTCCTACGAGCAGTACTTC. It codes for CASLQVQGLFSYEQYF.

This chain links TRBV30 with TRBJ1-1; D call uncertain. V dropped 3 bases and J dropped 0 bases, with 8 bases sitting between them. In germline, CDR1 is GTSNPN, CDR2 SVGIG (reference sequence). The CDR3 consists of 13 residues. In nucleotides, the CDR3 is TGTGCCTGGAGGGCGACTTTGAACACTGAAGCTTTCTTT. Amino acid sequence: CAWRATLNTEAFF.

V usage is TRBV7-6 and J usage is TRBJ2-7; possible D gene TRBD1, 6 bases. The CDR3 runs 15 residues. The germline V and J ends were trimmed by 6 bases and 0 bases, with 15 bases remaining between them. Germline V gene data show CDR1 as SGHVS and CDR2 as FNYEAQ. CDR3 in DNA: TGTGCCAGCAGTCCAACAGGGAAAAACTCCTACGAGCAGTACTTC. Translated: CASSPTGKNSYEQYF.

The V gene is TRBV6-5, the J gene TRBJ2-7, with 7 positions matching TRBD1. Trimming cost V 0 bases and J 2 bases; bases outside gene matches: 7. This CDR3 contains 16 residues. The germline V gene has CDR1 MNHEY and CDR2 SVGAGI. The CDR3 reads CASSYSNGQVTYEQYF. The CDR3 DNA follows: TGTGCCAGCAGTTACTCGAATGGACAGGTTACCTACGAGCAGTACTTC.

In regard to this clone: A junction boundary mismatches the germline segment, possibly from a read error. The chain has TRBV28 and TRBJ2-7; 7 nucleotides agree with TRBD1. The CDR3 is 12 amino acids. Germline V gene lookup returns CDR1 MDHEN and CDR2 SYDVKM. The CDR3 bases are TGTGCCAGCAGCCTCGACAGGGACCGGTGGTTCTTC. Its protein is CASSLDRDRWFF.

The gene calls are TRBV28 and TRBJ2-3; TRBD2 agrees at 8 bases. Per the germline V gene, CDR1 is MDHEN and CDR2 is SYDVKM. Unmatched junction bases numbered 14, after V lost 8 bases and J lost 1 base. This CDR3 region has 17 residues. The CDR3 region is CASLYRWREARTDTQYF. In DNA form, the CDR3 reads TGTGCCAGCCTCTACAGGTGGCGGGAGGCTCGCACAGATACGCAGTATTTT.

The gene calls are TRBV7-8 and TRBJ2-3; D not resolved. Trimming left V 1 base short and J 5 bases short, with 13 bases between. Germline CDR1 is SGHVS and CDR2 is FQNEAQ. The CDR3 sequence is 15 residues long. The CDR3 coding sequence is TGTGCCAGCAGCTTAGAGTCAGGCGGAGTAGATACGCAGTATTTT. It is translated as CASSLESGGVDTQYF.

The CDR3, as DNA: TGTGCCAGCAGACCCGGGACTAGCGGCGGGTCCTACGAGCAGTACTTC. Amino acids: CASRPGTSGGSYEQYF. The J gene is TRBJ2-7, the V gene TRBV27; 11 bases align to TRBD2. V trimming: 6 bases; J trimming: 1 base; junction bases outside the gene matches: 8. Germline CDR1 is MNHEY and CDR2 is SMNVEV (reference sequence). The CDR3 sequence is 16 residues long.

The chain employs TRBV11-2 and TRBJ2-2; D gene uncertain. CDR3 length: 15 residues. CDR1 and CDR2 (germline): SGHAT, FQNNGV. With 1 base removed from V and 0 bases from J, the gap between germline ends came to 6 bases. The CDR3, as DNA: TGTGCCAGCAGCTTAGGACCATCGAACACCGGGGAGCTGTTTTTT. Residues: CASSLGPSNTGELFF.

The chain is built from TRBV27 and TRBJ2-2; D call uncertain. This CDR3 spans 14 amino acids. The V end lost 1 base, the J end lost 7 bases, and 10 bases lay between the germline ends. Germline CDR1 MNHEY, CDR2 SMNVEV (reference sequence). The CDR3 bases are TGTGCCAGCAGTTTATTTGGGGTTTACGGGGAGCTGTTTTTT. Amino acid sequence: CASSLFGVYGELFF.